This T cell receptor beta chain came from a study of OX40 agonist ivuxolimab in advanced cancers. This clone appeared once. The assay was immunoSEQ multiplex PCR, and TCRdb's table has in-frame clones only and misses some. The sample carries 90,000 to 100,000 clones, roughly 80% recorded once. The sequencing used CD4+ or CD8+ T cells sorted from blood, collected in a trial of the OX40 agonist ivuxolimab. This clonotype was sampled from an adult with an advanced solid tumor such as melanoma, head and neck, liver or kidney cancer.

CDR3 sequence reads: CASQKPGSSYEQYF. CDR3 sequence (DNA): TGTGCCAGCCAAAAGCCAGGGTCCTCCTACGAGCAGTACTTC. The chain recombines TRBV6-1 with TRBJ2-7, with D possibly matching TRBD1 (5 bases). Trimming took 8 bases from V and 0 from J, leaving 14 bases between them. Germline-derived CDR1 and CDR2 are MNHNS and SASEGT. The CDR3 is 14 residues long.